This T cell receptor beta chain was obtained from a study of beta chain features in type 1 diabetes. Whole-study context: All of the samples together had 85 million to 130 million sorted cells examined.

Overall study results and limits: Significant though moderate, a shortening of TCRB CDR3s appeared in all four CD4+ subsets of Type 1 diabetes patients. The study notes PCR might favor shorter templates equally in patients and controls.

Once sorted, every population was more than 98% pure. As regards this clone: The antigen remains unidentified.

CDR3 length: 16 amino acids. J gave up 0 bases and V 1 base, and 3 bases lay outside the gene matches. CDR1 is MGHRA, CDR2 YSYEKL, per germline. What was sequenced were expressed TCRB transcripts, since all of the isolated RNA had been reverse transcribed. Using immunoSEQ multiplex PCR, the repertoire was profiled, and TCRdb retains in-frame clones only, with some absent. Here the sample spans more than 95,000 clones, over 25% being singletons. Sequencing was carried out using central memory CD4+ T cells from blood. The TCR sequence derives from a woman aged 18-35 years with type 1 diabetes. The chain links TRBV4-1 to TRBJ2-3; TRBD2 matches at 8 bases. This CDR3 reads CASSQGTSGSTDTQYF. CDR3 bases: TGCGCCAGCAGCCAAGGAACTAGCGGCAGCACAGATACGCAGTATTTT.